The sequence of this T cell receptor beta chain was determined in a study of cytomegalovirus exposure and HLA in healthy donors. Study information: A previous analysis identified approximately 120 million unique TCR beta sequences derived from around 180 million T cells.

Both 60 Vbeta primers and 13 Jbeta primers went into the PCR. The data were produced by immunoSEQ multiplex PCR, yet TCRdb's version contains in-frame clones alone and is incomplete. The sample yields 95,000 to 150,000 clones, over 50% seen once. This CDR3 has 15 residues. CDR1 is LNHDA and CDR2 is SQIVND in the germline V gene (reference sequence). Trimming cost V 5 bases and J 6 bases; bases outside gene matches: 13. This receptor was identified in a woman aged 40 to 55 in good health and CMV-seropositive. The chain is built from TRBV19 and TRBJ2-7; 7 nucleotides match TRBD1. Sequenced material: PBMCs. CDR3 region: CASSQWGTVSREQYF. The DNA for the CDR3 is TGTGCCAGTAGTCAGTGGGGGACAGTCTCGCGCGAGCAGTACTTC.